This T cell receptor (beta chain) came from a study of shared clonotypes between healthy human individuals. Whole-study context: Per donor, three plates held CD4 naive cells, three held CD4 memory, two held CD8 naive and one held CD8 memory. Study-level points and caveats: Generation probabilities of non-shared clonotypes were lower (relative to those shared by all four donors).

With regard to this clone: The antigen is undetermined.

Cells designated naive CD8 were CD45RO-negative and were positively selected for CCR7, with terminally differentiated effector memory CD45RA+ cells excluded. Sorted-subset replicate PCRs used around 200 ng DNA, approximately 33,000 T cell genomes. Assay: immunoSEQ multiplex PCR; the TCRdb copy retains only in-frame clones and omits some. The data show some 2 million clones, about 94% seen once. The TCR sequence derives from a man aged 18 to 29 in good health. The sequenced sample was naive CD8+ T cells sorted from blood.

CDR3 protein: CASSEREGPNEQFF. CDR3 DNA: TGTGCCAGCAGTGAGCGGGAGGGGCCGAATGAGCAGTTCTTC. V and J are TRBV25-1 and TRBJ2-1; TRBD2 agrees at 9 bases. V was pared by 3 bases and J by 7 bases, with 4 bases of the junction left unmatched. CDR3 length equals 14 residues. CDR1 is MGHDK and CDR2 is SYGVNS in the germline V gene. The variable domain in full, with the rest retrieved from reference TRBV25-1 and TRBJ2-1, is EADIYQTPRYLVIGTGKKITLECSQTMGHDKMYWYQQDPGMELHLIHYSYGVNSTEKGDLSSESTVSRIRTEHFPLTLESARPSHTSQYLCASSEREGPNEQFFGPGTRLTVL.